This T cell receptor (beta chain) was identified in a study of blood T cell repertoires in COVID-19. The wider study: PBMCs, B-cell-depleted T cells, or T cells were the source of the cDNA or gDNA that made up the material.

In the original workflow: Cell counts per sample came from amplifying reference gene primers. Profiling relied on immunoSEQ multiplex PCR, and the TCRdb table lists in-frame clones only, not all of them. From that table come the V and J calls and clone size; the DNA was used to work out D and trimming. This sample has over 150,000 clones, with 80% to 90% found just once. This TCR derives from a young man who had recovered from COVID-19. Sequencing input: peripheral blood.

CDR3 residues: CASSFGPDTPPGEQYF. The CDR3 bases are TGTGCCAGCAGCTTCGGTCCCGACACCCCCCCTGGAGAGCAGTACTTC. The V call is TRBV11-1, the J call TRBJ2-7; D is unclear. Germline-derived CDR1 and CDR2 are SGHAT and FQDESV (reference sequence). Deletions cut 3 bases from V and 7 bases from J, with 22 bases between. This CDR3 region has 16 residues.